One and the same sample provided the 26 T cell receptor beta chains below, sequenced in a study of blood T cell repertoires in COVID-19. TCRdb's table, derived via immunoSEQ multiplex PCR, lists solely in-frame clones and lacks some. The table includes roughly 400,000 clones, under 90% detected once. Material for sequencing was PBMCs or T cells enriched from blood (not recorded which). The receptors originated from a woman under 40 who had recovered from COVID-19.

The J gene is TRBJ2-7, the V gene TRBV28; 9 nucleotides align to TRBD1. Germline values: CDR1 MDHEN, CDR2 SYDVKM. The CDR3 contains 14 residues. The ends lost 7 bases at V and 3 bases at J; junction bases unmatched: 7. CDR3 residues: CASMRTGGGYEQYF. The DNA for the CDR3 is TGTGCCAGCATGCGAACAGGGGGCGGCTACGAGCAGTACTTC.

The CDR3: CASSNLAGWAREQYF. Here the CDR3 DNA reads TGTGCCAGCAGTAACCTAGCGGGGTGGGCACGTGAGCAGTACTTC. This chain connects TRBV6-2 or TRBV6-3 to TRBJ2-7, with TRBD2 identical over 9 bases. This CDR3 has 15 amino acids. Trimming removed 5 bases from V and 7 bases from J; junction bases left unmatched: 12. Germline CDR1 is MNHEY and CDR2 is SVGEGT.

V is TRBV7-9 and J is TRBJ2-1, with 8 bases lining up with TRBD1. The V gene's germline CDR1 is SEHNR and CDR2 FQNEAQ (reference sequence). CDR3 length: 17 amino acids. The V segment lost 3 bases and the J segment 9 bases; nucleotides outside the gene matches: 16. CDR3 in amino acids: CASSFPRKDRAGVEQFF. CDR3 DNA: TGTGCCAGCAGCTTTCCCCGGAAGGACAGGGCAGGAGTTGAGCAGTTCTTC.

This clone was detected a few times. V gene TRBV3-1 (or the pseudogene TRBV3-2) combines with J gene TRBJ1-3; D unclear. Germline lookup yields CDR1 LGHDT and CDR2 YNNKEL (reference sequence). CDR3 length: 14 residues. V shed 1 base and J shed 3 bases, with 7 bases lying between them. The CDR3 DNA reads TGTGCCAGCAGCCAAGCAGGTTTTGGAAACACCATATATTTT. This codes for CASSQAGFGNTIYF.

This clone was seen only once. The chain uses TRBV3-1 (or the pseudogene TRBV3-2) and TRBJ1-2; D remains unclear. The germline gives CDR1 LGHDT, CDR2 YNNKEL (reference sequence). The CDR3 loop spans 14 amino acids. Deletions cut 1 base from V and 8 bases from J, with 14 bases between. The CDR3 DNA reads TGTGCCAGCAGCCAAGCTACAGACATTACGGGCTACACCTTC. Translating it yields CASSQATDITGYTF.

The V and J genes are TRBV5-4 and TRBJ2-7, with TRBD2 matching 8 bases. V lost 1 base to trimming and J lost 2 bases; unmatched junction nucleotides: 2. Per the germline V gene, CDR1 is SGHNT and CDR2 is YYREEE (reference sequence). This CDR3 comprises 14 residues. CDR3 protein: CASSLSGGTYEQYF. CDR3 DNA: TGTGCCAGCAGCTTGAGCGGGGGCACCTACGAGCAGTACTTC.

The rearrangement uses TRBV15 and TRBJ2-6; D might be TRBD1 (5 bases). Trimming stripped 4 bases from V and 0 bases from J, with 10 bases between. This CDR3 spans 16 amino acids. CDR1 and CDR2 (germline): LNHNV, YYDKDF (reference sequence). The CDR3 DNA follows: TGTGCCACCAGCAACAGCAGGGACTCTGGGGCCAACGTCCTGACTTTC. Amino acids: CATSNSRDSGANVLTF.

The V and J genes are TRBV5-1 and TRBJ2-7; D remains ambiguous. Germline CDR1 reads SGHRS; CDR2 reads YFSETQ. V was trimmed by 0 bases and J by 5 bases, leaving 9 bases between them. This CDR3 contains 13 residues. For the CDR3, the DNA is TGCGCCAGCAGCTTGGTGTTCGCGGACGAGCAGTACTTC. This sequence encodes CASSLVFADEQYF.

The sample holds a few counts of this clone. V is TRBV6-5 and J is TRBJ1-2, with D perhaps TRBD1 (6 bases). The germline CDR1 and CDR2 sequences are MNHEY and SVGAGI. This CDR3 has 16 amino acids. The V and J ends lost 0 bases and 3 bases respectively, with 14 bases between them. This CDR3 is CASSYSFSGADYGYTF. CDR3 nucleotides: TGTGCCAGCAGTTACTCTTTCTCAGGGGCAGACTATGGCTACACCTTC.

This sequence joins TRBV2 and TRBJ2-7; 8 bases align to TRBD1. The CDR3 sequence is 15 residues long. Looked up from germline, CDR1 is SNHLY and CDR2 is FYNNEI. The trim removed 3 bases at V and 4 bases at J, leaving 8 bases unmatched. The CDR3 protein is CASSDAGTGSYEQYF. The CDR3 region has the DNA TGTGCCAGCAGTGACGCCGGGACAGGATCATACGAGCAGTACTTC.

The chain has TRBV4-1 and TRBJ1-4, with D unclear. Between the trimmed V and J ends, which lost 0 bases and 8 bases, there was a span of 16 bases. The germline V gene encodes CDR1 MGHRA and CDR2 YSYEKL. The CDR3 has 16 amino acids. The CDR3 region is CASSQDPGVRREKLFF. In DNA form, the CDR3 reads TGCGCCAGCAGCCAAGATCCGGGAGTGCGTAGGGAAAAACTGTTTTTT.

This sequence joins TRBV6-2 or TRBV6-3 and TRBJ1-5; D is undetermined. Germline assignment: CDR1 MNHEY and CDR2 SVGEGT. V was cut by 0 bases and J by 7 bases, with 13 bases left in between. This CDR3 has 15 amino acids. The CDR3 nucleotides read TGTGCCAGCAGTTACTCATCCGGGTTCGGGCAGCCCCAGCATTTT. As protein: CASSYSSGFGQPQHF.

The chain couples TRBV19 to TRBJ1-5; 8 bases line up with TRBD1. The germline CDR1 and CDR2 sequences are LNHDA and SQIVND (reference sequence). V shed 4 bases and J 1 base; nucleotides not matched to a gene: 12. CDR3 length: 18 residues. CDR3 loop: CASSTSPPTGVSNQPQHF. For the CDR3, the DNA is TGTGCCAGTAGTACCTCCCCCCCGACAGGGGTGAGCAATCAGCCCCAGCATTTT.

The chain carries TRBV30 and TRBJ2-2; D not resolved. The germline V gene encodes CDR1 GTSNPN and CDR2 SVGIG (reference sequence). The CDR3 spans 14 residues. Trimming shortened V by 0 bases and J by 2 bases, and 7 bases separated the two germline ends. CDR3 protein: CAWSVQTNTGELFF. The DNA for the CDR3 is TGTGCCTGGAGTGTACAGACCAACACCGGGGAGCTGTTTTTT.

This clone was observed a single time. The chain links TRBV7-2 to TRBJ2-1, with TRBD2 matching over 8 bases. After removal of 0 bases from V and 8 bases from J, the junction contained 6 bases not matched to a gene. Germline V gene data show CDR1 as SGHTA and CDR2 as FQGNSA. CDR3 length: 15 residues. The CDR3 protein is CASSLAAGGVDEQFF. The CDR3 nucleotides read TGTGCCAGCAGCTTAGCCGCGGGGGGAGTCGATGAGCAGTTCTTC.

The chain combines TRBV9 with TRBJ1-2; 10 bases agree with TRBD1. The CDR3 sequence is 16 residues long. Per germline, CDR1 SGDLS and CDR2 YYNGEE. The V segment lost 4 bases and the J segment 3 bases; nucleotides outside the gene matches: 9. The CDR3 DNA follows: TGTGCCAGCAGCTACGGGACAGGGGTAAAGGACTATGGCTACACCTTC. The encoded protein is CASSYGTGVKDYGYTF.

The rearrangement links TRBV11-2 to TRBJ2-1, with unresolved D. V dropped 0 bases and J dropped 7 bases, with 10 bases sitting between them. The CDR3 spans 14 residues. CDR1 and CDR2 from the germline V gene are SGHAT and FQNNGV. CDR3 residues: CASSLDLGSNEQFF. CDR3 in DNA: TGTGCCAGCAGCTTAGATCTCGGTTCGAATGAGCAGTTCTTC.

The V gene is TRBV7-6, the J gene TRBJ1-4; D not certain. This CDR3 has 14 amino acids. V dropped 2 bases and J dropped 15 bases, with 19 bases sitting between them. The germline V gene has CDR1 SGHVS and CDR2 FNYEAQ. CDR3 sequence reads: CASSLKLLGGEMFF. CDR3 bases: TGTGCCAGCAGCTTAAAACTCCTTGGTGGAGAGATGTTTTTT.

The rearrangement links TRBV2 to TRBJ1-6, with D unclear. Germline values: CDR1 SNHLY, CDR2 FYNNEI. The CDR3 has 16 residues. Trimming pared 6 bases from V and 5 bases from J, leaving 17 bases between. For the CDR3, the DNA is TGTGCCAGCAGCTCGAGGCAGGCGAGGGATAATTCACCCCTCCACTTT. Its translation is CASSSRQARDNSPLHF.

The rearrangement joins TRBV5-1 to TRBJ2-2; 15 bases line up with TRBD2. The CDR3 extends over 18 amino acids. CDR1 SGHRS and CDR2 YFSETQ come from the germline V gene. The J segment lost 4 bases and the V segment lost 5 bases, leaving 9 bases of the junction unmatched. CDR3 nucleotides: TGCGCCAGCAGTAAGGGACTAGCGGGGGGCCTACTCACCGGGGAGCTGTTTTTT. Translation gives CASSKGLAGGLLTGELFF.

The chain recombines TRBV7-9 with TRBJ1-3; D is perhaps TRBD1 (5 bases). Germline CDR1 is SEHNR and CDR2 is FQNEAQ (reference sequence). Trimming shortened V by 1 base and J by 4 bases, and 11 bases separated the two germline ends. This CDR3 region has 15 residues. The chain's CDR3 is CASSLVVQGGNTIYF. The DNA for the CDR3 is TGTGCCAGCAGCTTAGTGGTCCAGGGAGGAAACACCATATATTTT. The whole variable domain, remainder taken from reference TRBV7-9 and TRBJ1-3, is DTGVSQNPRHKITKRGQNVTFRCDPISEHNRLYWYRQTLGQGPEFLTYFQNEAQLEKSRLLSDRFSAERPKGSFSTLEIQRTEQGDSAMYLCASSLVVQGGNTIYFGEGSWLTVV.

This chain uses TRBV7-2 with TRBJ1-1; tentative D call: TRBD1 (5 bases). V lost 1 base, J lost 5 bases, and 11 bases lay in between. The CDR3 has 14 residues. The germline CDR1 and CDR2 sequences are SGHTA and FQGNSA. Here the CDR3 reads CASSLVGGMTEAFF. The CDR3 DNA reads TGTGCCAGCAGCTTAGTCGGGGGAATGACTGAAGCTTTCTTT.

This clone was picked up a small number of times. The CDR3 bases are TGTGCCAGCCTGACAGGTTGGGGCCATCAGCCCCAGCATTTT. As protein: CASLTGWGHQPQHF. V usage is TRBV28 and J usage is TRBJ1-5; weak D call: TRBD1 (6 bases). The CDR3 extends over 14 amino acids. Trimming pared 8 bases from V and 5 bases from J, leaving 16 bases between. Germline values: CDR1 MDHEN, CDR2 SYDVKM.

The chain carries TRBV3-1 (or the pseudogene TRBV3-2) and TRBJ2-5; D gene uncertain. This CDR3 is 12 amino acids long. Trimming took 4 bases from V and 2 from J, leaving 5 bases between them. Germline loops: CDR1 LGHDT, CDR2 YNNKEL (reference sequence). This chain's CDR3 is CASSRHQETQYF. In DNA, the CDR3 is TGTGCCAGCAGCCGACATCAAGAGACCCAGTACTTC.

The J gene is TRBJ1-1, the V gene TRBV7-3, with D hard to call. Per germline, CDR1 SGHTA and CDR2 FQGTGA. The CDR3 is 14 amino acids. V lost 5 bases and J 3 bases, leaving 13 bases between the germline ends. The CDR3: CASSIDIQDTEAFF. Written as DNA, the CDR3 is TGTGCCAGCAGCATAGACATACAAGACACTGAAGCTTTCTTT.

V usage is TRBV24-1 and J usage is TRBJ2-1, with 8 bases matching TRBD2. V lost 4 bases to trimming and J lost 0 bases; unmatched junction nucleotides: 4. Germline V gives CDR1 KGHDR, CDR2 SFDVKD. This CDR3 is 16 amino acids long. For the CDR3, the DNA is TGTGCCACCAGTGACCGGAGCGGGAGCTCCTACAATGAGCAGTTCTTC. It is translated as CATSDRSGSSYNEQFF.